Sequencing of this T cell receptor (beta chain) was carried out in a study of blood T cell repertoires in COVID-19. About the research overall: The United States, Italy and Spain provided the acute and convalescent COVID-19 samples. Sources were T cells, B-cell-depleted T cells, or PBMCs; the material itself was cDNA or gDNA.

In the original workflow: Nucleated cell counts were estimated from reference gene primer amplification. Assay: immunoSEQ multiplex PCR; the TCRdb copy retains only in-frame clones and omits some. That table gives V, J and clone size, and the DNA gave D and trimming. This table holds 60,000 to 80,000 clones, roughly 85% found once. V dropped 3 bases and J dropped 5; count of bases not matched to a gene: 6. Germline V lookup: CDR1 MNHNS, CDR2 SASEGT. The CDR3 covers 14 residues. This sequence originates from a man aged 45-60 years with acute or convalescent COVID-19. This chain joins TRBV6-1 and TRBJ2-7; 8 positions match TRBD1. Sample: peripheral blood. DNA of the CDR3: TGTGCCAGCAGTGACCAGACAGGGGATGACGAGCAGTACTTC. It codes for CASSDQTGDDEQYF.